These T cell receptor beta chains were read from a single sample in a study of T cell responses to AZD1222 COVID-19 vaccine. Sequencing was performed with immunoSEQ multiplex PCR; in TCRdb, only in-frame clones are kept and a portion is missing. This table holds under 75,000 clones, less than 90% found once. Sequencing was performed on peripheral blood, taken on day 0 of AZD1222 vaccination. The origin of the receptors is an adult in good health. Each CDR3 is given with its conserved first and last residue. The D gene is left open where the match is weak. Expanded clones get a size class; other rows say once, few or many, or leave the size out.

TRBV12-3/TRBV12-4	TRBJ2-2	TRBD2	.	TGTGCCAGCAGTTCCGGGGGGACCGGGGAGCTGTTTTTT	CASSSGGTGELFF
TRBV9	TRBJ1-2	TRBD1	.	TGTGCCAGCAGCCACCCGGGACAGGGTTGGGATAACTATGGCTACACCTTC	CASSHPGQGWDNYGYTF
TRBV6-6	TRBJ2-7	.	.	TGTGCCAGCAGTTACGGCCAAAGGGACCCAACCTACGAGCAGTACTTC	CASSYGQRDPTYEQYF
TRBV4-1	TRBJ2-7	.	once	TGCGCCAGCAGCCACCCTCCGGGAGAGTTCTCCTACGAGCAGTACTTC	CASSHPPGEFSYEQYF
TRBV27	TRBJ1-1	.	.	TGTGCCAGCAGAGATCGGGGATGGGGCACTGAAGCTTTCTTT	CASRDRGWGTEAFF
TRBV9	TRBJ2-1	TRBD1	.	TGTGCCAGAGGGGACAGGTGCCCCTACAATGAGCAGTTCTTC	CARGDRCPYNEQFF
TRBV7-2	TRBJ1-2	.	.	TGTGCCAGCAGCTTCGGGGCAGAAAATGGCTACACCTTC	CASSFGAENGYTF
TRBV30	TRBJ2-7	.	.	TGTGCCTGGAGTCCGGGACTCCACTACGAGCAGTACTTC	CAWSPGLHYEQYF
TRBV2	TRBJ1-2	.	.	TGTGCCAGCAGTGAATTGGGAACAGGGACCTACTATGGCTACACCTTC	CASSELGTGTYYGYTF
TRBV27	TRBJ1-5	TRBD1	.	TGTGCCAGCAGTTTCAACGACAGGGCGCATCAGCCCCAGCATTTT	CASSFNDRAHQPQHF
TRBV6-5	TRBJ2-1	TRBD2	.	TGTGCCAGCAGGGCGGGAGGGGGCGGCTACAATGAGCAGTTCTTC	CASRAGGGGYNEQFF
TRBV6-6	TRBJ1-5	TRBD1	once	TGTGCCAGCAGTCAGGGGGACGCGGGCAATCAGCCCCAGCATTTT	CASSQGDAGNQPQHF
TRBV10-1	TRBJ2-7	.	.	TGCGCCAGCAGTGAGGCCCTGGACGGAGCCTACGAGCAGTACTTC	CASSEALDGAYEQYF
TRBV18	TRBJ1-1	TRBD1	.	TGTGCCAGCTCACCGCGAATGGGGACAGACACTGAAGCTTTCTTT	CASSPRMGTDTEAFF
TRBV7-2	TRBJ2-1	.	.	TGTGCCAGCAGCTTAGTGTGGGGCAATGAGCAGTTCTTC	CASSLVWGNEQFF
TRBV27	TRBJ1-2	TRBD1	.	TGTGCCAGCAGTTTAGAGTGGGGACAGGTTGATGGCTACACCTTC	CASSLEWGQVDGYTF
TRBV7-9	TRBJ1-2	.	.	TGTGCCAGCAGCTTAGAATTGGGGGGCGCATATGGCTACACCTTC	CASSLELGGAYGYTF
TRBV19	TRBJ1-1	.	.	TGTGCCAGTAGTATAGTAATGGACACTGAAGCTTTCTTT	CASSIVMDTEAFF
TRBV29-1	TRBJ1-2	.	.	TGCAGCGTTGGATGGAGGTTTAACTATGGCTACACCTTC	CSVGWRFNYGYTF
TRBV4-1	TRBJ2-5	TRBD2	.	TGCGCCAGCAGCCAAGACGGACTAGCGGGGGATTTTGCTCTATTAAGTTCCCAGTACTTC	CASSQDGLAGDFALLSSQYF
TRBV19	TRBJ1-5	.	.	TGTGCCAGTAGGGGTGGGGGGTATAGCAATCAGCCCCAGCATTTT	CASRGGGYSNQPQHF
TRBV18	TRBJ1-2	TRBD1	.	TGTGCCAGCTCCCCCAGGGGGCCCTATGGCTACACCTTC	CASSPRGPYGYTF
TRBV2	TRBJ2-7	.	.	TGTGCCAGCAGCGTGACTTACGAGCAGTACTTC	CASSVTYEQYF
TRBV18	TRBJ2-2	.	.	TGTGCCAGCTCCCCGGGGACCCGAAACTCCCCGAACACCGGGGAGCTGTTTTTT	CASSPGTRNSPNTGELFF
TRBV30	TRBJ2-5	TRBD1	.	TGTGCCTGGGACGCCACAGGGGGCGATGAGACCCAGTACTTC	CAWDATGGDETQYF
TRBV5-3	TRBJ2-7	.	once	TGTGCCAGAAGCCGCCGGGACATCTCCTACGAGCAGTACTTC	CARSRRDISYEQYF
TRBV7-8	TRBJ2-3	.	.	TGTGCCAGCAGCTTATTGAGGGCTTACACAGATACGCAGTATTTT	CASSLLRAYTDTQYF
TRBV18	TRBJ2-3	.	once	TGTGCCAGCTCACCGACAGGCGCTAGCACAGATACGCAGTATTTT	CASSPTGASTDTQYF
TRBV2	TRBJ1-2	.	once	TGTGCCAGCAGTGAAGGTCTTACGCCAGGGGAAGGCGGCTACACCTTC	CASSEGLTPGEGGYTF
TRBV7-9	TRBJ2-7	.	few	TGTGCCAGCAGCCATGGGACCTACGAGCAGTACTTC	CASSHGTYEQYF
TRBV14	TRBJ2-1	TRBD2	.	TGTGCCAGCAGCCCCGATAGCGGGAGGCGGAATGAGCAGTTCTTC	CASSPDSGRRNEQFF
TRBV6-6	TRBJ2-7	TRBD1	.	TGTGCCAGCAGTCCCCAGGGACAGTCCTACGAGCAGTACTTC	CASSPQGQSYEQYF
TRBV15	TRBJ1-1	.	.	TGTGCCACCAGCAGCTACGGGACCGGGGGGACTGAAGCTTTCTTT	CATSSYGTGGTEAFF
TRBV21-1	TRBJ2-7	.	.	TGTGCCAGCAGCCCTCGCTGTACAGTAGGCCTTAGCTCCTACGAGCAGTACTTC	CASSPRCTVGLSSYEQYF
TRBV15	TRBJ1-5	.	.	TGTGCCACCAGCAGAGCAGGTTCCGCAGAAGCACTTAATCAGCCCCAGCATTTT	CATSRAGSAEALNQPQHF
TRBV19	TRBJ1-6	.	once	TGTGCCAGTAGTGGGGGCGTTGGTGATAATTCACCCCTCCACTTT	CASSGGVGDNSPLHF
TRBV6-5	TRBJ1-2	.	.	TGTGCCAGCTACAGCCCAGGATACTATGGCTACACCTTC	CASYSPGYYGYTF
TRBV7-2	TRBJ2-3	.	.	TGTGCCAGCAGCTTACTAGGTGGGACAGATACGCAGTATTTT	CASSLLGGTDTQYF
TRBV9	TRBJ2-2	TRBD1	.	TGTGCCAGCAGCGTAACAGGGGCCTCCAAGTCCGGGGAGCTGTTTTTT	CASSVTGASKSGELFF
TRBV6-5	TRBJ1-1	TRBD1	.	TGTGCCAGCAGTTGGTCAGGGGGCTTCGGGGAAGCTTTCTTT	CASSWSGGFGEAFF
TRBV6-5	TRBJ2-5	.	.	TGTGCCAGCAGTTACTCAGGGGGAGAGACCCAGTACTTC	CASSYSGGETQYF
TRBV9	TRBJ1-5	.	once	TGTGCCAGCAGCGTGGACGCAGGTGGGACTAGCAATCAGCCCCAGCATTTT	CASSVDAGGTSNQPQHF
TRBV7-9	TRBJ2-7	.	.	TGTGCCAGCAGCCCGACAGGCTACGAGCAGTACTTC	CASSPTGYEQYF
TRBV24-1	TRBJ1-1	.	.	TGTGCCACCAGTGGGGGTACCCCCAAAGCTGAAGCTTTCTTT	CATSGGTPKAEAFF
TRBV5-5	TRBJ1-6	.	once	TGTGCCAGCAGCTTGGATCTTTGGACACAGAATTCACCCCTCCACTTT	CASSLDLWTQNSPLHF